This is a list of T cell receptor beta chains from one sample in a study of human T cells and chemical hapten exposure. TCRdb independently ran MiXCR on the 5' RACE reads; one entry per CDR3 protein. The sample lists about 80,000 distinct CDR3 sequences, 15% to 20% seen once, with nearly 7% in the top ten. The receptors originated from a female donor in good health. Each CDR3 is given with its conserved first and last residue. A D gene is named only where the DNA matches it firmly. Only part of the rows carry a size: once, few, many, or a class if the clone is expanded.

D gene: TRBD1
J gene: TRBJ2-5
V gene: TRBV4-3
CDR3 length: 15
clone size: .
CDR3 protein: CASSQNRGDQETQYF
CDR3 DNA: TGCGCCAGCAGCCAAAACAGGGGAGATCAAGAGACCCAGTACTTC

D gene: TRBD2
J gene: TRBJ2-2
V gene: TRBV30
CDR3 length: 13
clone size: .
CDR3 protein: CAYSGSNTGELFF
CDR3 DNA: TGTGCCTATAGCGGGTCGAACACCGGGGAGCTGTTTTTT

D gene: .
J gene: TRBJ2-1
V gene: TRBV6-1
CDR3 length: 13
clone size: few
CDR3 protein: CASIDTVYNEQFF
CDR3 DNA: TGTGCCAGCATTGACACAGTTTACAATGAGCAGTTCTTC

D gene: TRBD1
J gene: TRBJ1-5
V gene: TRBV6-1
CDR3 length: 14
clone size: few
CDR3 protein: CASTTDRGTQPQHF
CDR3 DNA: TGTGCCAGCACCACAGACAGGGGGACGCAGCCCCAGCATTTT

D gene: .
J gene: TRBJ1-1
V gene: TRBV12-3/TRBV12-4
CDR3 length: 14
clone size: few
CDR3 protein: CASSLYTGTTEAFF
CDR3 DNA: TGTGCCAGCAGTTTATACACAGGGACCACTGAAGCTTTCTTT

D gene: .
J gene: TRBJ2-6
V gene: TRBV28
CDR3 length: 17
clone size: .
CDR3 protein: CASSAPGSHSGANVLTF
CDR3 DNA: TGTGCCAGCAGTGCCCCCGGAAGCCACTCTGGGGCCAACGTCCTGACTTTC

D gene: TRBD1
J gene: TRBJ1-2
V gene: TRBV29-1
CDR3 length: 14
clone size: .
CDR3 protein: CSVAAGTGDYGYTF
CDR3 DNA: TGCAGCGTGGCGGCCGGGACAGGGGACTATGGCTACACCTTC

D gene: .
J gene: TRBJ2-1
V gene: TRBV24-1
CDR3 length: 15
clone size: .
CDR3 protein: CATSKGGAAYNEQFF
CDR3 DNA: TGTGCCACTAGTAAAGGGGGGGCCGCCTACAATGAGCAGTTCTTC

D gene: .
J gene: TRBJ2-3
V gene: TRBV5-1
CDR3 length: 13
clone size: few
CDR3 protein: CASSLGAGDTQYF
CDR3 DNA: TGCGCCAGCAGCTTGGGTGCAGGGGATACGCAGTATTTT

D gene: .
J gene: TRBJ2-1
V gene: TRBV6-1
CDR3 length: 13
clone size: .
CDR3 protein: CASSSPAYNEQFF
CDR3 DNA: TGTGCCAGCAGTAGCCCAGCTTACAATGAGCAGTTCTTC

D gene: TRBD2
J gene: TRBJ2-3
V gene: TRBV11-2
CDR3 length: 16
clone size: .
CDR3 protein: CASSWLAGGLGDTQYF
CDR3 DNA: TGTGCCAGCAGCTGGTTAGCGGGGGGGCTTGGAGATACGCAGTATTTT

D gene: .
J gene: TRBJ2-1
V gene: TRBV20-1
CDR3 length: 14
clone size: .
CDR3 protein: CSPRGAGGVNEQFF
CDR3 DNA: TGCAGCCCCAGGGGGGCGGGAGGAGTCAATGAGCAGTTCTTC

D gene: TRBD2
J gene: TRBJ2-2
V gene: TRBV10-3
CDR3 length: 16
clone size: .
CDR3 protein: CATQEALAGGSGELFF
CDR3 DNA: TGTGCCACCCAGGAAGCCCTTGCGGGGGGCAGCGGGGAGCTGTTTTTT

D gene: .
J gene: TRBJ2-3
V gene: TRBV20-1
CDR3 length: 12
clone size: many
CDR3 protein: CSARHDTRTQYF
CDR3 DNA: TGCAGTGCTAGACATGACACCAGGACGCAGTATTTT

D gene: .
J gene: TRBJ1-5
V gene: TRBV20-1
CDR3 length: 13
clone size: .
CDR3 protein: CSASPSGDQPQHF
CDR3 DNA: TGCAGTGCTAGCCCAAGTGGCGATCAGCCCCAGCATTTT

D gene: .
J gene: TRBJ2-1
V gene: TRBV11-2
CDR3 length: 12
clone size: few
CDR3 protein: CASSLAGYEQFF
CDR3 DNA: TGTGCCAGCAGCTTGGCAGGTTATGAGCAGTTCTTC

D gene: .
J gene: TRBJ2-1
V gene: TRBV9
CDR3 length: 16
clone size: few
CDR3 protein: CASSPSGAISYNEQFF
CDR3 DNA: TGTGCCAGCAGCCCCTCGGGAGCGATCTCCTACAATGAGCAGTTCTTC

D gene: TRBD2
J gene: TRBJ2-3
V gene: TRBV6-4
CDR3 length: 13
clone size: .
CDR3 protein: CASSERDTDTQYF
CDR3 DNA: TGTGCCAGCAGCGAGCGGGACACAGATACGCAGTATTTT

D gene: .
J gene: TRBJ2-1
V gene: TRBV6-1
CDR3 length: 14
clone size: .
CDR3 protein: CASSEGLDYNEQFF
CDR3 DNA: TGTGCCAGCAGTGAAGGACTCGATTACAATGAGCAGTTCTTC

D gene: .
J gene: TRBJ2-6
V gene: TRBV12-3/TRBV12-4
CDR3 length: 14
clone size: .
CDR3 protein: CASSSPGTANVLTF
CDR3 DNA: TGTGCCAGCAGTTCTCCCGGGACAGCCAACGTCCTGACTTTC

D gene: TRBD1
J gene: TRBJ2-3
V gene: TRBV29-1
CDR3 length: 14
clone size: few
CDR3 protein: CSVVRQGGTDTQYF
CDR3 DNA: TGCAGCGTAGTACGACAGGGTGGCACAGATACGCAGTATTTT

D gene: .
J gene: TRBJ2-1
V gene: TRBV5-1
CDR3 length: 14
clone size: .
CDR3 protein: CASTLTGMENEQFF
CDR3 DNA: TGCGCCAGCACCCTAACAGGGATGGAGAATGAGCAGTTCTTC

D gene: .
J gene: TRBJ1-3
V gene: TRBV6-2/TRBV6-3
CDR3 length: 18
clone size: .
CDR3 protein: CASSYAIPTESSGNTIYF
CDR3 DNA: TGTGCCAGCAGTTACGCCATCCCGACGGAATCCTCTGGAAACACCATATATTTT

D gene: .
J gene: TRBJ2-5
V gene: TRBV5-1
CDR3 length: 14
clone size: once
CDR3 protein: CASSLGKPEETQYF
CDR3 DNA: TGCGCCAGCAGCTTGGGGAAACCAGAAGAGACCCAGTACTTC

D gene: TRBD2
J gene: TRBJ2-7
V gene: TRBV13
CDR3 length: 15
clone size: .
CDR3 protein: CASSLDSGGIYEQYF
CDR3 DNA: TGTGCCAGCAGCTTGGATAGCGGGGGTATCTACGAGCAGTACTTC

D gene: .
J gene: TRBJ1-5
V gene: TRBV2
CDR3 length: 14
clone size: many
CDR3 protein: CASSDTGGDQPQHF
CDR3 DNA: TGTGCCAGCAGTGATACAGGAGGGGATCAGCCCCAGCATTTT

D gene: .
J gene: TRBJ2-7
V gene: TRBV7-2
CDR3 length: 13
clone size: .
CDR3 protein: CASSQTSSYEQYF
CDR3 DNA: TGTGCCAGCAGCCAGACTAGCTCCTACGAGCAGTACTTC

D gene: TRBD1
J gene: TRBJ1-5
V gene: TRBV4-3
CDR3 length: 15
clone size: few
CDR3 protein: CASSQDRDRTQPQHF
CDR3 DNA: TGCGCCAGCAGCCAAGATAGGGACAGGACCCAGCCCCAGCATTTT

D gene: .
J gene: TRBJ1-4
V gene: TRBV20-1
CDR3 length: 13
clone size: many
CDR3 protein: CSANSGVDEKLFF
CDR3 DNA: TGCAGTGCTAATTCAGGGGTCGATGAAAAACTGTTTTTT

D gene: .
J gene: TRBJ1-1
V gene: TRBV12-3/TRBV12-4
CDR3 length: 11
clone size: .
CDR3 protein: CASSLGGRAFF
CDR3 DNA: TGTGCCAGCAGTTTAGGGGGGCGAGCTTTCTTT

D gene: .
J gene: TRBJ1-3
V gene: TRBV7-9
CDR3 length: 17
clone size: .
CDR3 protein: CASSWRTQGFGGNTIYF
CDR3 DNA: TGTGCCAGCAGCTGGAGGACTCAGGGGTTCGGCGGAAACACCATATATTTT

D gene: .
J gene: TRBJ1-4
V gene: TRBV18
CDR3 length: 15
clone size: .
CDR3 protein: CASSPQGAPDEKLFF
CDR3 DNA: TGTGCCAGCTCACCGCAAGGGGCCCCCGATGAAAAACTGTTTTTT

D gene: .
J gene: TRBJ1-5
V gene: TRBV20-1
CDR3 length: 13
clone size: .
CDR3 protein: CSAGGLSNQPQHF
CDR3 DNA: TGCAGTGCTGGGGGTTTGAGCAATCAGCCCCAGCATTTT

D gene: .
J gene: TRBJ2-7
V gene: TRBV5-1
CDR3 length: 14
clone size: .
CDR3 protein: CASRGEGASYEQYF
CDR3 DNA: TGCGCCAGCAGAGGGGAGGGGGCCTCCTACGAGCAGTACTTC

D gene: TRBD1
J gene: TRBJ2-4
V gene: TRBV5-6
CDR3 length: 17
clone size: .
CDR3 protein: CASSLGTGAGTVNIQYF
CDR3 DNA: TGTGCCAGCAGCTTGGGGACAGGGGCTGGGACGGTAAACATTCAGTACTTC

D gene: .
J gene: TRBJ2-6
V gene: TRBV6-5
CDR3 length: 20
clone size: .
CDR3 protein: CASSLRPPDSFGSGANVLTF
CDR3 DNA: TGTGCCAGCAGTCTTCGACCACCAGACAGTTTCGGCTCTGGGGCCAACGTCCTGACTTTC

D gene: .
J gene: TRBJ2-7
V gene: TRBV5-1
CDR3 length: 14
clone size: .
CDR3 protein: CASSLGQRSYEQYF
CDR3 DNA: TGCGCCAGCAGCTTGGGGCAGCGCTCCTACGAGCAGTACTTC

D gene: .
J gene: TRBJ1-2
V gene: TRBV18
CDR3 length: 14
clone size: few
CDR3 protein: CASSPQGISYGYTF
CDR3 DNA: TGTGCCAGCTCACCACAGGGGATCTCCTATGGCTACACCTTC

D gene: .
J gene: TRBJ1-6
V gene: TRBV7-2
CDR3 length: 15
clone size: .
CDR3 protein: CASSLGGGYNSPLHF
CDR3 DNA: TGTGCCAGCAGCTTAGGCGGGGGGTATAATTCACCCCTCCACTTT

D gene: .
J gene: TRBJ1-1
V gene: TRBV30
CDR3 length: 12
clone size: .
CDR3 protein: CAWSVPAGVAFF
CDR3 DNA: TGTGCCTGGAGTGTACCGGCGGGGGTAGCTTTCTTT

D gene: .
J gene: TRBJ2-3
V gene: TRBV28
CDR3 length: 11
clone size: many
CDR3 protein: CASSLEETQYF
CDR3 DNA: TGTGCCAGCAGTTTGGAAGAGACGCAGTATTTT

D gene: .
J gene: TRBJ1-3
V gene: TRBV30
CDR3 length: 13
clone size: .
CDR3 protein: CAWSQGSGNTIYF
CDR3 DNA: TGTGCCTGGAGTCAAGGGTCGGGAAACACCATATATTTT

D gene: .
J gene: TRBJ1-2
V gene: TRBV20-1
CDR3 length: 13
clone size: few
CDR3 protein: CSAPAATNYGYTF
CDR3 DNA: TGCAGTGCTCCAGCCGCGACTAACTATGGCTACACCTTC

D gene: TRBD2
J gene: TRBJ2-3
V gene: TRBV12-3/TRBV12-4
CDR3 length: 13
clone size: .
CDR3 protein: CASTGLAGDTQYF
CDR3 DNA: TGTGCCAGCACGGGACTAGCGGGAGATACGCAGTATTTT

D gene: .
J gene: TRBJ1-1
V gene: TRBV2
CDR3 length: 15
clone size: few
CDR3 protein: CASKEGAQRDTEAFF
CDR3 DNA: TGTGCCAGCAAAGAAGGGGCGCAGAGGGATACTGAAGCTTTCTTT

D gene: .
J gene: TRBJ2-2
V gene: TRBV5-1
CDR3 length: 16
clone size: .
CDR3 protein: CASSTGTLANTGELFF
CDR3 DNA: TGCGCCAGCAGCACAGGGACGTTAGCGAACACCGGGGAGCTGTTTTTT